A selection of T cell receptor beta chains follows, all from one sample in a study of molecular identifiers for immune sequencing clone quantification. TCRdb processed the PCR reads anew with MiXCR; each CDR3 protein has one entry. The sample consists of more than 450,000 distinct CDR3 sequences, about 26% of them appearing once. Input material: naive CD8+ T cells from blood, with Jurkat cell RNA spiked in. The receptors stem from a human donor in good health. Some libraries in this study had Jurkat cell RNA spiked in. Each CDR3 is given with its conserved first and last residue. A D gene is named only where the DNA matches it firmly. Size tells how often a clone was seen (once, few, many) or the class of an expanded clone, and some rows leave it out.

>.|TRBV28|TRBJ2-3|.
CASSLSDSPPTATQYF
TGTGCCAGCAGTTTATCGGACAGTCCGCCCACAGCTACGCAGTATTTT
>.|TRBV5-6|TRBJ2-3|.
CASSLVKNGPHTDTQYF
TGTGCCAGCAGCTTGGTAAAGAACGGGCCCCACACAGATACGCAGTATTTT
>few|TRBV27|TRBJ2-7|TRBD2
CASSSLSWTSGRYEQYF
TGTGCCAGCAGTTCCCTATCCTGGACTAGCGGGAGGTACGAGCAGTACTTC
>few|TRBV28|TRBJ2-7|TRBD1
CASSSESTGQAYEQYF
TGTGCCAGCAGTTCCGAGTCGACAGGGCAGGCGTACGAGCAGTACTTC
>many|TRBV6-5|TRBJ1-6|.
CASSYSRGPLSSYNSPLHF
TGTGCCAGCAGTTACTCGCGGGGGCCTCTAAGCTCCTATAATTCACCCCTCCACTTT
>few|TRBV19|TRBJ1-5|.
CASSIVAREVYNQPQHF
TGTGCCAGTAGTATAGTAGCCAGGGAGGTGTACAATCAGCCCCAGCATTTT
>.|TRBV27|TRBJ2-6|TRBD1
CASSLTGATGANVLTF
TGTGCCAGCAGTTTAACAGGGGCAACCGGGGCCAACGTCCTGACTTTC
>few|TRBV30|TRBJ2-7|TRBD1
CAGWTGAYEQYF
TGTGCCGGATGGACAGGGGCCTACGAGCAGTACTTC
>.|TRBV14|TRBJ1-3|TRBD1
CASSQVGFDRDSGNTIYF
TGTGCCAGCAGCCAAGTAGGTTTCGACAGGGACTCTGGAAACACCATATATTTT
>many|TRBV27|TRBJ2-7|.
CASAGLGASGSYEQYF
TGTGCCAGCGCTGGATTAGGGGCTAGTGGGTCCTACGAGCAGTACTTC
>few|TRBV5-1|TRBJ1-6|.
CASSEGGPLSSYNSPLHF
TGCGCCAGCAGCGAGGGGGGTCCGCTGAGCTCCTATAATTCACCCCTCCACTTT
>.|TRBV7-2|TRBJ2-1|.
CASNPVVNEPFF
TGTGCCAGCAACCCAGTTGTCAATGAGCCGTTCTTC
>many|TRBV19|TRBJ2-3|.
CASTFSGTSTDTQYF
TGTGCCTCAACCTTCTCCGGGACTAGCACAGATACGCAGTATTTT
>once|TRBV11-2|TRBJ2-7|.
CASLGVHYERYF
TGTGCCAGCCTAGGGGTTCACTACGAGCGGTACTTC
>.|TRBV12-3/TRBV12-4|TRBJ2-2|.
CASTWGDGDPDTGELFF
TGTGCCAGCACCTGGGGGGATGGGGACCCAGACACCGGGGAGCTGTTTTTT
>.|TRBV19|TRBJ1-4|.
CASSTRTETTNEKLFF
TGTGCCAGTAGTACGCGGACAGAAACAACTAATGAAAAACTGTTTTTT
>many|TRBV12-3/TRBV12-4|TRBJ1-1|.
CASSFWGAQDAFF
TGTGCCAGCAGTTTTTGGGGGGCGCAGGACGCTTTCTTT
>.|TRBV7-2|TRBJ2-1|.
CASSRRGGLSYNEQFF
TGTGCCAGCAGCCGTAGGGGTGGACTCAGCTACAATGAGCAGTTCTTC
>few|TRBV5-5|TRBJ2-5|.
CASSLVPSQETQYF
TGTGCCAGCAGCTTGGTACCGAGCCAAGAGACCCAGTACTTC
>.|TRBV6-6|TRBJ2-3|.
CASSYSPPDTQYF
TGTGCCAGCAGTTACTCCCCCCCAGATACGCAGTATTTT
>many|TRBV6-5|TRBJ2-1|.
CASSRTFGNEQFF
TGTGCCAGCAGTCGGACCTTTGGAAATGAGCAGTTCTTC
>many|TRBV20-1|TRBJ2-2|.
CSARDFTGKMTGELFF
TGCAGTGCTAGAGATTTTACAGGGAAGATGACCGGGGAGCTGTTTTTT
>.|TRBV7-6|TRBJ2-7|TRBD2
CASSFGDSSGLIYEQYF
TGTGCCAGCAGTTTTGGGGATTCTAGCGGACTAATCTACGAGCAGTACTTC
>.|TRBV30|TRBJ1-4|.
CAWSVLRTTNEKLFF
TGTGCCTGGAGTGTACTCAGGACAACTAATGAAAAACTGTTTTTT
>.|TRBV24-1|TRBJ2-5|.
CATSDNQGGETQYF
TGTGCCACCAGTGATAATCAGGGTGGAGAGACCCAGTACTTC
>few|TRBV7-9|TRBJ1-1|TRBD1
CASSARQGSTEAFF
TGTGCCAGCAGCGCCCGACAGGGGTCCACTGAAGCTTTCTTT
>many|TRBV4-3|TRBJ1-5|.
CASSQDRYANQPQHF
TGCGCCAGCAGCCAAGATAGGTACGCTAATCAGCCCCAGCATTTT
>.|TRBV27|TRBJ2-7|.
CASSARGTRGVYEQYF
TGTGCCAGCAGTGCCAGAGGGACAAGAGGGGTGTACGAGCAGTACTTC
>many|TRBV6-2/TRBV6-3|TRBJ2-7|TRBD1
CASSYSTSGTGTGVYEQYF
TGTGCCAGCAGTTACTCCACGAGTGGAACCGGGACAGGGGTCTACGAGCAGTACTTC
>.|TRBV19|TRBJ2-7|.
CASSKASVHSYEQYF
TGTGCCAGTAGTAAGGCTAGCGTGCACTCCTACGAGCAGTACTTC
>many|TRBV5-1|TRBJ2-3|.
CASSRELPSTDTQYF
TGCGCCAGCAGCAGAGAGCTCCCTTCTACAGATACGCAGTATTTT
>.|TRBV13|TRBJ1-3|.
CASSLDREKVNTIYF
TGTGCCAGCAGCTTAGACAGGGAAAAAGTAAACACCATATATTTT
>many|TRBV5-3|TRBJ2-1|TRBD1
CASSLLGTGPHEQFF
TGTGCCAGCAGCTTGTTGGGGACAGGTCCTCATGAGCAGTTCTTC
>.|TRBV30|TRBJ2-3|.
CAWAGILGTDTQYF
TGTGCCTGGGCCGGGATCTTGGGCACAGATACGCAGTATTTT
>few|TRBV27|TRBJ1-2|.
CASRLRGGAYGYTF
TGTGCCAGCAGGCTCAGAGGTGGGGCCTATGGCTACACCTTC